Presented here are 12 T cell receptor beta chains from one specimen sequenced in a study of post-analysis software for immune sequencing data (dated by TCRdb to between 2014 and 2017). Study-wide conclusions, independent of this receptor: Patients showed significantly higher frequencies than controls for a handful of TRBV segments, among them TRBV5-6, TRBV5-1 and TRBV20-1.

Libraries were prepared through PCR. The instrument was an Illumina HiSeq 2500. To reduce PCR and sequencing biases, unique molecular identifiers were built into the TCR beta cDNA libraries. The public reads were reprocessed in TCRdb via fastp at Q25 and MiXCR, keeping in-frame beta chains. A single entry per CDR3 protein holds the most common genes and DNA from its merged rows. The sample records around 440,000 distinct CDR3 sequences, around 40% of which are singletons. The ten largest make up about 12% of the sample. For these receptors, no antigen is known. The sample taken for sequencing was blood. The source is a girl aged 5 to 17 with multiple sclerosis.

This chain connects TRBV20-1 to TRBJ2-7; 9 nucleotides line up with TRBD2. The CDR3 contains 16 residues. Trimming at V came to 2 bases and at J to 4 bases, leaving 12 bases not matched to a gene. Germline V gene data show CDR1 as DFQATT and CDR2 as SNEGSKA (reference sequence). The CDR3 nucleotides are TGCAGTGCTAGAAAGGGCGGGGGGGCCTCTTTTTACGAGCAGTACTTC. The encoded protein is CSARKGGGASFYEQYF.

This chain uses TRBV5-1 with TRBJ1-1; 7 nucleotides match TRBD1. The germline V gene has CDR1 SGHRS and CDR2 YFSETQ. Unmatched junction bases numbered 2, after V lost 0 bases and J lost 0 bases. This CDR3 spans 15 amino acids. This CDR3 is CASSLEGALNTEAFF. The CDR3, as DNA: TGCGCCAGCAGCTTGGAGGGGGCCTTGAACACTGAAGCTTTCTTT.

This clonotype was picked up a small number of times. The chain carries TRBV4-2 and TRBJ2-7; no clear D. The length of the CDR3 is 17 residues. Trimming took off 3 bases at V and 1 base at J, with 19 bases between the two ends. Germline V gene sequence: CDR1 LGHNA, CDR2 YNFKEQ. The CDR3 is CASSHQTPGSVSYEQYF. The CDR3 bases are TGTGCCAGCAGCCACCAAACCCCTGGTTCGGTATCCTACGAGCAGTACTTC.

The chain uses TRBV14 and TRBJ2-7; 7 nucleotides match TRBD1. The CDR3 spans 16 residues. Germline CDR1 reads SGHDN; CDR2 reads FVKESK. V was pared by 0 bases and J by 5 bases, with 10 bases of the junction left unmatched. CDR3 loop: CASSQDIYDRDDEQYF. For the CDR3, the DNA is TGTGCCAGCAGCCAAGATATATACGACAGGGACGACGAGCAGTACTTC. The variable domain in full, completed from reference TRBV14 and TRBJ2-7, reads EAGVTQFPSHSVIEKGQTVTLRCDPISGHDNLYWYRRVMGKEIKFLLHFVKESKQDESGMPNNRFLAERTGGTYSTLKVQPAELEDSGVYFCASSQDIYDRDDEQYFGPGTRLTVT.

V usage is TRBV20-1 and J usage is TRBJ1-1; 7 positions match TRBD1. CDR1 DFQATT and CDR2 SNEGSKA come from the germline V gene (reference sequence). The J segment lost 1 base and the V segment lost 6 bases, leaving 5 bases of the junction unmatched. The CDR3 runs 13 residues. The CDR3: CSAKKGANTEAFF. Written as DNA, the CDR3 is TGCAGTGCCAAAAAGGGGGCGAACACTGAAGCTTTCTTT.

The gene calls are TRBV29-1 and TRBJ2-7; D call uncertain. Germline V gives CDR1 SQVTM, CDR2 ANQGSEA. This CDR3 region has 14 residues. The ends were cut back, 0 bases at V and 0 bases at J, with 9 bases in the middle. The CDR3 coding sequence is TGCAGCGTTGAAGATATGGCTAGCTCCTACGAGCAGTACTTC. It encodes CSVEDMASSYEQYF.

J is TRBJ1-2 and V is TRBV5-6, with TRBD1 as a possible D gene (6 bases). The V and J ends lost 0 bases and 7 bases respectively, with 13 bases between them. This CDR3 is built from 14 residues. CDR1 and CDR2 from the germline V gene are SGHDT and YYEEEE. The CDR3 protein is CASSLVQGSPGYTF. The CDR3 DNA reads TGTGCCAGCAGCTTGGTTCAGGGGTCTCCTGGCTACACCTTC. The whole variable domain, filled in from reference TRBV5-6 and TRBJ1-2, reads DAGVTQSPTHLIKTRGQQVTLRCSPKSGHDTVSWYQQALGQGPQFIFQYYEEEERQRGNFPDRFSGHQFPNYSSELNVNALLLGDSALYLCASSLVQGSPGYTFGSGTRLTVV.

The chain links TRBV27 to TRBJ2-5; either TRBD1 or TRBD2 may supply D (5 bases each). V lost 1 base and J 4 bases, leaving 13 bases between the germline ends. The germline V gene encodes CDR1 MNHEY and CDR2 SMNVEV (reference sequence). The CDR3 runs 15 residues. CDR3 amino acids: CASSLLQGVLETQYF. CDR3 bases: TGTGCCAGCAGTTTATTGCAGGGAGTTTTAGAGACCCAGTACTTC.

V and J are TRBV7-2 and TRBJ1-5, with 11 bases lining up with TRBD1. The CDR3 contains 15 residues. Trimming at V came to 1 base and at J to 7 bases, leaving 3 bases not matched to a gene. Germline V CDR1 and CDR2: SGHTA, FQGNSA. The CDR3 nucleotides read TGTGCCAGCAGCTTAGGGACAGGGGGCGGACAGCCCCAGCATTTT. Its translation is CASSLGTGGGQPQHF.

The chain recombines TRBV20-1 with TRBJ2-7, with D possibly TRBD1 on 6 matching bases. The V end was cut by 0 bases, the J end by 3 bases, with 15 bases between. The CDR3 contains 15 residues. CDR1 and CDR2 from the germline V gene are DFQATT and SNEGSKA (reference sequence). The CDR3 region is CSARDYAGAVYEQYF. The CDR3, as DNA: TGCAGTGCTAGAGATTACGCAGGGGCGGTCTACGAGCAGTACTTC.

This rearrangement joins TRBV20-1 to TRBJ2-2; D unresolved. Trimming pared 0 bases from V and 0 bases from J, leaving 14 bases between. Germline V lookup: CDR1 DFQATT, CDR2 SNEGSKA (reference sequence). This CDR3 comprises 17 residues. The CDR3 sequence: CSARDLGAGANTGELFF. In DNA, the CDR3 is TGCAGTGCTAGAGATCTGGGCGCCGGCGCGAACACCGGGGAGCTGTTTTTT.

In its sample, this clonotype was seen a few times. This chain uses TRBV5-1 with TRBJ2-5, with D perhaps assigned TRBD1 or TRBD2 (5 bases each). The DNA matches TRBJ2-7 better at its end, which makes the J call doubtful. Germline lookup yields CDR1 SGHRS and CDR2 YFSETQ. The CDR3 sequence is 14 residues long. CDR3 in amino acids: CASSPRDGPYEQYF. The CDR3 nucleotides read TGCGCCAGCAGCCCGAGGGACGGCCCCTACGAGCAGTACTTC.